The text below deals with one T cell receptor beta chain. The CDR3 spans 14 residues. Germline trimming cut 2 bases from V and 7 bases from J; bases unmatched to any gene: 4. Germline loops: CDR1 SGHDT, CDR2 YYEEEE. The data derive from a study of cytomegalovirus exposure and HLA in healthy donors. Vbeta (60) and Jbeta (13) primers were used in the PCR. TCRdb's copy holds only in-frame clones and misses some; the assay was immunoSEQ multiplex PCR. The table has almost 200,000 clones, about 85% seen once. The receptor comes from a male donor in good health and CMV-seropositive. The sequenced sample consisted of PBMCs. V is TRBV5-6 and J is TRBJ2-1; 9 nucleotides match TRBD2. The CDR3 loop is CASSLAGGTNEQFF. CDR3 in DNA: TGTGCCAGCAGCTTAGCGGGAGGTACGAATGAGCAGTTCTTC.